This T cell receptor (beta chain) was observed in a study of beta chain features in type 1 diabetes. The study, taken as a whole, reports: Type 1 diabetes patients showed a moderate but significant shortening of TCRB CDR3s in all four CD4+ subsets.

In regard to this clone: Its antigen remains unknown.

Unmatched junction bases numbered 4, after V lost 3 bases and J lost 2 bases. The length of the CDR3 is 14 residues. Germline V gene sequence: CDR1 SGHRS, CDR2 YFSETQ. Each donor gave one heparinised blood draw averaging approximately 100 mL. Using CD45RO/CCR7/CD25/CD127/CD95/CD27, CD4+ naive, central memory, regulatory and stem cell-like memory cells were sorted. Post-sort purity exceeded 95% for all sorted populations. Reverse transcribing all isolated RNA meant expressed TCRB transcripts were sequenced. Profiling relied on immunoSEQ multiplex PCR, and the TCRdb table lists in-frame clones only, not all of them. This table has tens of thousands of clones, under 35% appearing once.

The sample consisted of stem cell memory CD4+ T cells from blood. The rearrangement joins TRBV5-1 to TRBJ2-5; TRBD1 agrees at 7 bases. This clonotype was sampled from a woman younger than 35 in good health. CDR3: CASSWTGLQETQYF. CDR3 coding DNA: TGCGCCAGCAGCTGGACAGGCCTTCAAGAGACCCAGTACTTC.